The rows below give T cell receptor beta chains drawn from one sample of a study of identical twins. Using its own MiXCR run on the 5' RACE reads, TCRdb lists one record per CDR3 protein. The data show around 450,000 distinct CDR3 sequences, 11% to 15% seen once. A further study also used this sample, focusing on yellow fever vaccine responses in identical twins.

Sequencing input: CD4+ T cells sorted from blood. The source is a woman under 30 in good health. CDR3s include the opening cysteine and the closing phenylalanine or tryptophan. Fields, in order: D gene, J gene, clone size, V gene, CDR3 protein, CDR3 DNA. D genes are given only for firm matches. Only part of the rows carry a size: once, few, many, or a class if the clone is expanded.

- | TRBJ2-7 | - | TRBV4-3 | CASSQDRFLREQYF | TGCGCCAGCAGCCAAGATCGGTTTCTTCGCGAGCAGTACTTC
- | TRBJ1-1 | many | TRBV5-1 | CASSDMGGTTEAFF | TGCGCCAGCAGCGACATGGGGGGGACCACTGAAGCTTTCTTT
- | TRBJ2-3 | - | TRBV24-1 | CATSDWVSGSSTDTQYF | TGTGCCACCAGTGATTGGGTAAGCGGCTCTAGCACAGATACGCAGTATTTT
TRBD1 | TRBJ1-6 | - | TRBV27 | CASSPPLDRFSPLHF | TGTGCCAGCAGTCCCCCACTGGACAGGTTTTCACCCCTCCACTTT
- | TRBJ2-1 | few | TRBV29-1 | CSAAPRAGEQFF | TGCAGCGCTGCCCCCCGTGCAGGGGAGCAGTTCTTC
- | TRBJ2-1 | few | TRBV7-9 | CASSPQALAREQFF | TGTGCCAGCAGCCCTCAGGCACTAGCCCGTGAGCAGTTCTTC
TRBD1 | TRBJ2-3 | many | TRBV5-1 | CASSSDRGTDTQYF | TGCGCCAGCAGCTCGGACAGGGGTACAGATACGCAGTATTTT
- | TRBJ1-2 | few | TRBV20-1 | CSAQTGSYGYTF | TGCAGTGCTCAGACAGGTTCCTATGGCTACACCTTC
- | TRBJ2-7 | - | TRBV18 | CASSPNSISYEQYF | TGTGCCAGCTCACCTAATAGCATCTCCTACGAGCAGTACTTC
- | TRBJ2-3 | - | TRBV21-1 | CARPSSTQYF | TGTGCCAGACCTTCCTCTACGCAGTATTTT
- | TRBJ1-5 | few | TRBV6-1 | CASSEAAFGTPVRPQHF | TGTGCCAGCAGTGAAGCGGCGTTTGGGACTCCGGTGCGGCCCCAGCATTTT
- | TRBJ2-1 | - | TRBV4-3 | CASSQGLPGVNEQFF | TGCGCCAGCAGCCAAGGACTACCAGGGGTGAATGAGCAGTTCTTC
- | TRBJ1-6 | many | TRBV6-1 | CASSGGTSANSPLHF | TGTGCCAGCAGTGGGGGGACAAGCGCTAATTCACCCCTCCACTTT
TRBD1 | TRBJ1-2 | few | TRBV3-1 | CASSQVDRAHGYTF | TGTGCCAGCAGCCAAGTCGACAGGGCGCATGGCTACACCTTC
TRBD1 | TRBJ1-1 | - | TRBV20-1 | CSASRDSVMNTEAFF | TGCAGTGCTAGTCGGGACAGCGTCATGAACACTGAAGCTTTCTTT
- | TRBJ2-2 | few | TRBV21-1 | CASSKGNGINTGELFF | TGTGCCAGCAGCAAAGGGAACGGAATTAACACCGGGGAGCTGTTTTTT
- | TRBJ2-3 | - | TRBV3-1 | CASSQGIRWGAGTDTQYF | TGTGCCAGCAGCCAAGGGATCCGATGGGGGGCGGGCACAGATACGCAGTATTTT
- | TRBJ2-5 | few | TRBV19 | CASIGLGTEETQYF | TGTGCCAGTATCGGTCTCGGGACCGAAGAGACCCAGTACTTC
- | TRBJ2-6 | - | TRBV5-6 | CASSRRSGAHSGANVLTF | TGTGCCAGCAGCCGGCGGTCGGGAGCTCACTCTGGGGCCAACGTCCTGACTTTC
- | TRBJ1-1 | - | TRBV12-3/TRBV12-4 | CASSFLGQGAFF | TGTGCCAGCAGTTTCTTGGGGCAGGGAGCTTTCTTT
TRBD2 | TRBJ2-1 | - | TRBV28 | CASSLPEGLVRYNEQFF | TGTGCCAGCAGTTTACCAGAGGGACTAGTTCGATACAATGAGCAGTTCTTC
TRBD1 | TRBJ2-7 | - | TRBV20-1 | CSARTGAKGDEQYF | TGCAGTGCTAGGACAGGGGCAAAAGGGGACGAGCAGTACTTC
- | TRBJ2-5 | - | TRBV18 | CASSPPGPAQETQYF | TGTGCCAGCTCACCCCCCGGGCCGGCCCAAGAGACCCAGTACTTC
- | TRBJ2-7 | few | TRBV27 | CASRYGYEQYF | TGTGCCAGCAGATACGGGTACGAGCAGTACTTC
TRBD2 | TRBJ2-5 | - | TRBV3-1 | CASSGSGGQETQYF | TGTGCCAGCAGCGGCAGCGGGGGCCAAGAGACCCAGTACTTC
- | TRBJ1-5 | few | TRBV18 | CASSPLNSNQPQHF | TGTGCCAGCTCACCACTTAACAGCAATCAGCCCCAGCATTTT
- | TRBJ1-2 | few | TRBV20-1 | CSASQGWSYGYTF | TGCAGTGCTAGTCAAGGATGGAGCTATGGCTACACCTTC
- | TRBJ2-4 | - | TRBV28 | CASSFLRGKIPPIQYF | TGTGCCAGCAGTTTCCTCCGGGGCAAAATACCTCCCATTCAGTACTTC
- | TRBJ2-2 | - | TRBV28 | CASRSGTLGSGELFF | TGTGCCAGCAGATCCGGGACCCTGGGGTCCGGGGAGCTGTTTTTT
TRBD2 | TRBJ2-3 | - | TRBV20-1 | CSAGSGGARTDTQYF | TGCAGTGCTGGTAGCGGGGGGGCCCGAACAGATACGCAGTATTTT
TRBD2 | TRBJ2-2 | many | TRBV4-3 | CASSQMGLAGEAGELFF | TGCGCCAGCAGCCAAATGGGGCTAGCGGGAGAGGCCGGGGAGCTGTTTTTT
- | TRBJ2-2 | few | TRBV12-3/TRBV12-4 | CASSLDSLRSNTGELFF | TGTGCCAGCAGTTTAGACTCACTACGGTCGAACACCGGGGAGCTGTTTTTT
TRBD2 | TRBJ2-7 | - | TRBV7-9 | CASSSYQTGTGTKEQYF | TGTGCCAGCAGCTCCTATCAAACCGGGACGGGGACTAAAGAGCAGTACTTC
- | TRBJ2-7 | many | TRBV7-9 | CASSFSLEQYF | TGTGCCAGCAGCTTCAGTCTCGAGCAGTACTTC
- | TRBJ1-4 | few | TRBV11-2 | CASSHRGTNEKLFF | TGTGCCAGCAGCCACCGGGGAACTAATGAAAAACTGTTTTTT
- | TRBJ2-7 | - | TRBV30 | CAWRSRGPSSYEQYF | TGTGCCTGGAGGTCCAGGGGCCCCAGCTCCTACGAGCAGTACTTC
TRBD1 | TRBJ2-2 | - | TRBV29-1 | CSVRSRQGYTGELFF | TGCAGCGTTCGGAGTAGACAGGGCTACACCGGGGAGCTGTTTTTT
TRBD2 | TRBJ2-2 | - | TRBV11-2 | CASSLYASGVVGELFF | TGTGCCAGCAGCTTATATGCCAGCGGGGTGGTAGGGGAGCTGTTTTTT
- | TRBJ2-7 | many | TRBV5-6 | CASSRGPKSYEQYF | TGTGCCAGCAGTCGAGGGCCTAAGAGCTACGAGCAGTACTTC
TRBD1 | TRBJ2-5 | few | TRBV9 | CASSVGQQGKGETQYF | TGTGCCAGCAGCGTAGGACAACAGGGGAAAGGGGAGACCCAGTACTTC
- | TRBJ2-3 | - | TRBV29-1 | CSVDARERTDTQYF | TGCAGCGTTGACGCGCGGGAACGCACAGATACGCAGTATTTT
- | TRBJ2-1 | - | TRBV6-4 | CASSAQGGNEQFF | TGTGCCAGCAGTGCCCAAGGGGGGAATGAGCAGTTCTTC
TRBD2 | TRBJ2-7 | - | TRBV10-1 | CARGTSGVYEQYF | TGCGCCAGAGGGACTAGCGGTGTTTACGAGCAGTACTTC
- | TRBJ2-1 | few | TRBV14 | CASSQRGTNSYNEQFF | TGTGCCAGCAGCCAGAGAGGGACGAACTCCTACAATGAGCAGTTCTTC
TRBD1 | TRBJ2-7 | many | TRBV28 | CASSSDRAYEQYF | TGTGCCAGCAGTTCGGACAGGGCCTACGAGCAGTACTTC
- | TRBJ2-7 | - | TRBV12-3/TRBV12-4 | CASSLGAAQYF | TGTGCCAGCAGTTTAGGGGCAGCCCAGTACTTC
- | TRBJ1-5 | once | TRBV20-1 | CSARAYNQPQHF | TGCAGTGCTAGGGCCTACAATCAGCCCCAGCATTTT